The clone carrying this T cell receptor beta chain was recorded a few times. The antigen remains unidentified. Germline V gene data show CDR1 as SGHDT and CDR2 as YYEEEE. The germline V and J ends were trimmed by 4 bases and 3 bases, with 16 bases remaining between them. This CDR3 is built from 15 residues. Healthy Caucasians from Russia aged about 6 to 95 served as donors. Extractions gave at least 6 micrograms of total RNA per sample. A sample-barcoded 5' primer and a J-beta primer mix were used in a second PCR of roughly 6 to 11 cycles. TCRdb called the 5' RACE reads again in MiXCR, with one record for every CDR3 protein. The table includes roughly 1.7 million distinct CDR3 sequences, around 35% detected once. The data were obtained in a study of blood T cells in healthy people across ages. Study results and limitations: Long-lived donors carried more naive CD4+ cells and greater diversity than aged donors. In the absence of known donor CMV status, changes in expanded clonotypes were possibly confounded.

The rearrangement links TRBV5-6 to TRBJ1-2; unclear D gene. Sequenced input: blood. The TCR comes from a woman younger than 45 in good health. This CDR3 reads CASSPGPAPYYGYTF. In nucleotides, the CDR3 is TGTGCCAGCAGCCCAGGACCGGCACCCTACTATGGCTACACCTTC. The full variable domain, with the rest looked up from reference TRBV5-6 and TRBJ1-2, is DAGVTQSPTHLIKTRGQQVTLRCSPKSGHDTVSWYQQALGQGPQFIFQYYEEEERQRGNFPDRFSGHQFPNYSSELNVNALLLGDSALYLCASSPGPAPYYGYTFGSGTRLTVV.